These 7 T cell receptor beta chains originate from one sample sequenced in a study of regulatory T cells in long-lasting Graves disease (dated by TCRdb to the early 2020s). Library generation was performed with multiplex PCR. Sequencer: Illumina HiSeq 4000. CDR3 regions were amplified by Arm-PCR with iRepertoire HTBI primers to construct TCR beta libraries. TCRdb reprocessing: public reads trimmed at Q25 with fastp, clones called with MiXCR, in-frame beta chains kept. Rows matching on CDR3 protein sequence are summarized as one entry with the most common DNA and genes. A total of a few hundred thousand distinct CDR3 sequences appear in this sample, 14% to 15% of them only once. About 8.3% of the sample lies in the top ten. Reading the label with the study, this specimen's time point is: newly diagnosed GD, antithyroid drugs for less than 3 months. For both TCR sequencing and RNA sequencing, RNA was extracted from PBMCs using TRIzol.

These data were likewise used in another study, on T cells in Graves' hyperthyroidism and ophthalmopathy.

Here the sequenced sample was peripheral blood mononuclear cells (PBMCs), taken at new diagnosis, from a patient treated with antithyroid drugs. All receptors derive from a woman in her thirties or forties with Graves disease. Donor details come from another sample of the same person, matched by shared clones.

This clonotype was observed a few times. The chain employs TRBV5-1 and TRBJ2-3; 7 positions match TRBD2. The V segment lost 2 bases and the J segment 4 bases; nucleotides outside the gene matches: 4. This CDR3 spans 14 amino acids. Per germline, CDR1 SGHRS and CDR2 YFSETQ. The CDR3 nucleotides are TGCGCCAGCAGCTTTGCGGGAGACCCAGATACGCAGTATTTT. It codes for CASSFAGDPDTQYF.

This clonotype was found many times. This chain's CDR3 is CASSPVQFYNEQFF. As DNA, the CDR3 is TGTGCCAGCAGCCCCGTCCAGTTTTACAATGAGCAGTTCTTC. This chain links TRBV28 with TRBJ2-1; D is ambiguous. The CDR3 extends over 14 amino acids. Deletions cut 6 bases from V and 4 bases from J, with 13 bases between. Looked up from germline, CDR1 is MDHEN and CDR2 is SYDVKM.

This clonotype was seen ten or more times. The CDR3 protein is CAITTGLNEKLFF. In DNA, the CDR3 is TGTGCCATCACGACAGGGTTGAATGAAAAACTGTTTTTT. The chain recombines TRBV10-3 with TRBJ1-4; 7 bases map to TRBD1. The V gene end was trimmed by 7 bases and the J gene end by 5 bases; junction bases not matched to a gene: 4. This CDR3 contains 13 residues. Looked up from germline, CDR1 is ENHRY and CDR2 is SYGVKD.

This clonotype came up many times. V gene TRBV13 combines with J gene TRBJ2-7; TRBD1 matches 9 bases. This CDR3 has 16 amino acids. Germline CDR1 PRHDT, CDR2 FYEKMQ (reference sequence). The V gene end was trimmed by 5 bases and the J gene end by 7 bases; junction bases not matched to a gene: 15. CDR3 in amino acids: CASSAPGTGKKDEQYF. The CDR3 bases are TGTGCCAGCAGCGCTCCCGGGACAGGGAAAAAGGATGAGCAGTACTTC.

The chain employs TRBV10-3 and TRBJ1-4; 10 bases map to TRBD1. Per germline, CDR1 ENHRY and CDR2 SYGVKD. V lost 0 bases and J lost 1; bases outside the gene matches: 8. This CDR3 spans 19 amino acids. The CDR3 protein is CAISESTGTGEVTNEKLFF. DNA for the CDR3: TGTGCCATCAGTGAGTCCACCGGGACAGGGGAGGTAACTAATGAAAAACTGTTTTTT.

This chain joins TRBV6-1 and TRBJ2-1; unclear D gene. CDR1 and CDR2 (germline): MNHNS, SASEGT. V lost 6 bases and J 8 bases, leaving 11 bases between the germline ends. There are 12 residues in the CDR3. DNA for the CDR3: TGTGCCAGCAGCGGTTTGCGCGATGAGCAGTTCTTC. It translates to CASSGLRDEQFF.

This clonotype was counted many times. The chain uses TRBV19 and TRBJ1-5; TRBD1 aligns across 10 bases. CDR1 and CDR2 (germline): LNHDA, SQIVND (reference sequence). V lost 9 bases to trimming and J lost 6 bases; unmatched junction nucleotides: 5. The CDR3 covers 13 residues. The CDR3 DNA follows: TGTGCCAGCGACGGGACAGGGGTTCAGCCCCAGCATTTT. Encoded protein: CASDGTGVQPQHF.